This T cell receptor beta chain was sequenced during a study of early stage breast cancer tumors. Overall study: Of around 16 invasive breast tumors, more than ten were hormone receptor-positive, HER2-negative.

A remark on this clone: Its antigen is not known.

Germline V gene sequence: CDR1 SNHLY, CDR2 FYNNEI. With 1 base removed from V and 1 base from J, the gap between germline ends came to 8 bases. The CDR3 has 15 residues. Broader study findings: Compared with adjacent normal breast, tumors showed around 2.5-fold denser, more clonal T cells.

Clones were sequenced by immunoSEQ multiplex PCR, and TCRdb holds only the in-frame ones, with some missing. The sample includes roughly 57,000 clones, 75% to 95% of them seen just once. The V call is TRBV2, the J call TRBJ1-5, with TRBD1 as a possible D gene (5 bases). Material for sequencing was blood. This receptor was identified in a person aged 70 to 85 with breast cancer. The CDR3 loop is CASSEDGGSNQPQHF. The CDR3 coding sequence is TGTGCCAGCAGTGAAGATGGGGGGAGCAATCAGCCCCAGCATTTT.